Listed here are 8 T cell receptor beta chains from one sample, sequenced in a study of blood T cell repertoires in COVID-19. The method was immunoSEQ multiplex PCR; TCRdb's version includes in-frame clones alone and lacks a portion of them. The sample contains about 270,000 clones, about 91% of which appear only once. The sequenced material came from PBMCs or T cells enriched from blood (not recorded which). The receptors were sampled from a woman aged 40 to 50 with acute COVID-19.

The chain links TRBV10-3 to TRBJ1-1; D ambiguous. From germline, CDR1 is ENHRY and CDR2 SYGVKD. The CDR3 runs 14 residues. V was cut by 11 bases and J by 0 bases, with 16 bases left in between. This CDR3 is CASSSGGMNTEAFF. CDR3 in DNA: TGTGCCTCCAGCTCAGGAGGGATGAACACTGAAGCTTTCTTT.

The chain's CDR3 is CASSLDTSGRHNEQFF. The CDR3 DNA reads TGTGCCAGCAGCTTAGACACTAGCGGTCGACACAATGAGCAGTTCTTC. This chain connects TRBV11-2 to TRBJ2-1; 8 nucleotides line up with TRBD2. V shed 0 bases and J 5 bases; nucleotides not matched to a gene: 6. Germline loops: CDR1 SGHAT, CDR2 FQNNGV. This CDR3 has 16 amino acids.

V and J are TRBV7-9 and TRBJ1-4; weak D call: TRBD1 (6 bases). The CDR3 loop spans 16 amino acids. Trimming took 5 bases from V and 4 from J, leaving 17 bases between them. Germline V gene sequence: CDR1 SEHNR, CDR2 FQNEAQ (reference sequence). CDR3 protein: CASSVLWGQDNEKLFF. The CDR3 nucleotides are TGTGCCAGCAGCGTTCTCTGGGGGCAAGATAATGAAAAACTGTTTTTT.

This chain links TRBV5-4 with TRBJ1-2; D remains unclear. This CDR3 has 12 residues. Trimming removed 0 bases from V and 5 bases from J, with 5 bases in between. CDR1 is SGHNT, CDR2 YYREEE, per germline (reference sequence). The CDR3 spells CASSLDSYGYTF. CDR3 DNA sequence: TGTGCCAGCAGCTTGGACAGTTATGGCTACACCTTC.

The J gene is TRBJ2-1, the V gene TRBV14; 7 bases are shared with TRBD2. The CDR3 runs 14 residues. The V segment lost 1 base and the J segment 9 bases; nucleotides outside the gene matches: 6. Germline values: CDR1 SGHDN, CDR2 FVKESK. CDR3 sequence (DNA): TGTGCCAGCAGCCAAGGACTAGCCCGGCGTGAGCAGTTCTTC. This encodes CASSQGLARREQFF. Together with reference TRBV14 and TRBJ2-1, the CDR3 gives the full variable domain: EAGVTQFPSHSVIEKGQTVTLRCDPISGHDNLYWYRRVMGKEIKFLLHFVKESKQDESGMPNNRFLAERTGGTYSTLKVQPAELEDSGVYFCASSQGLARREQFFGPGTRLTVL.

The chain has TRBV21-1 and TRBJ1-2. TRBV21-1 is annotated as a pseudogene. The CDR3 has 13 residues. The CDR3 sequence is CAPTPRVYAGYTF. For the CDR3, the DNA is TGTGCCCCCACACCGCGGGTATACGCTGGCTACACCTTC.

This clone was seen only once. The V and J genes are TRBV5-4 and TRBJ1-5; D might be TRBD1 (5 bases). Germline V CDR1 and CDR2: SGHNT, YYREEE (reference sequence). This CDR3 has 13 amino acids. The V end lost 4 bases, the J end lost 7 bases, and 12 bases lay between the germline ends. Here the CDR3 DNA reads TGTGCCAGCAGCCCACCGGGGGGGCAGCCCCAGCATTTT. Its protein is CASSPPGGQPQHF.

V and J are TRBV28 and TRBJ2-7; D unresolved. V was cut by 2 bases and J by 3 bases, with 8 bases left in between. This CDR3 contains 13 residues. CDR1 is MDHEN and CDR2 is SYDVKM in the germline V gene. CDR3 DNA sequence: TGTGCCAGCAGTTTACCGGGTAGCTACGAGCAGTACTTC. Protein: CASSLPGSYEQYF.